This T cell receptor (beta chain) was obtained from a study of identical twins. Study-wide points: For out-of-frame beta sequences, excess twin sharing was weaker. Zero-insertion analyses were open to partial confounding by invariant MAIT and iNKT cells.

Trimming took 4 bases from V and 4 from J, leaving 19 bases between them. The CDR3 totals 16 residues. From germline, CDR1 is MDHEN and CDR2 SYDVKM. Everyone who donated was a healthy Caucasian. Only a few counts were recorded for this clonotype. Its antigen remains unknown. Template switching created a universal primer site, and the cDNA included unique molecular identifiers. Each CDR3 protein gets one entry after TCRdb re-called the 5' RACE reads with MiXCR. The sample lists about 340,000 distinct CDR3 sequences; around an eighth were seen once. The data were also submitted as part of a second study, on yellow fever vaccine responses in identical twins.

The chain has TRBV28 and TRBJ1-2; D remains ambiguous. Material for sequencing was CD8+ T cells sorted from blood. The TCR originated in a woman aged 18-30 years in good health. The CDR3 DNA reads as TGTGCCAGCAGTTACCCACGCAGAGGAATCCCCTATGGCTACACCTTC. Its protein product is CASSYPRRGIPYGYTF.